This T cell receptor beta chain derives from a study of cytomegalovirus exposure and HLA in healthy donors. The PCR contained 60 Vbeta and 13 Jbeta primers. This table comes from immunoSEQ multiplex PCR, and its TCRdb copy is limited to in-frame clones, with some not included. The sample shows around 100,000 clones, around 77% of them seen only once. This clone was detected once. Germline lookup yields CDR1 GTSNPN and CDR2 SVGIG (reference sequence). CDR3 length: 15 residues. Trimming pared 0 bases from V and 8 bases from J, leaving 16 bases between. The specimen sequenced was PBMCs. The receptor was derived from a young man in good health and CMV-seronegative. The gene calls are TRBV30 and TRBJ1-4; D remains unclear. The CDR3 sequence is CAWSVKSGLGEKLFF. The CDR3 DNA sequence: TGTGCCTGGAGTGTAAAGTCTGGGCTCGGCGAAAAACTGTTTTTT.